This paragraph reports one T cell receptor (beta chain). This clonotype was seen a handful of times. Its antigen specificity is not known. Base qualities were left out, and no much larger clone turns up one base away. The data were taken from a study of T cells of healthy individuals (dated by TCRdb to 2017 to 2018). Libraries were prepared through 5' RACE. The data were produced on an Illumina MiSeq. Through fastp at Q25 and MiXCR, TCRdb rebuilt clones from the public reads, retaining in-frame beta chains. Each entry is one CDR3 protein sequence, shown with its most common DNA and genes. This sample holds 65,000 to 90,000 distinct CDR3 sequences; approximately 5.4% were observed only once. The ten largest clones capture about 7.5% of the sample. The germline V gene encodes CDR1 LGHNA and CDR2 YSLEER. Reading from cysteine to phenylalanine, the CDR3 counts 14 amino acids. The DNA shown is the 42-base CDR3, in frame from base 1. V is reduced by 4 bases and J by 7 bases, leaving a spacing of 11 bases between them.

The chain employs TRBV4-3 and TRBJ1-6; the D segment could be TRBD1, given 5 matching bases. The TCR comes from a female donor in good health. In nucleotide form, the sequence is TGCGCCAGCAGCCCCGGGGGTGCGAATTCACCCCTCCACTTT. Its coded protein is CASSPGGANSPLHF.